The 10 T cell receptor beta chains below come from one sample, sequenced in a study of liver allograft versus peripheral blood T cells (dated by TCRdb to 2020 to 2022). About the full investigation: The study compared the T cell receptor repertoires present in transplanted livers with the repertoires present in the peripheral blood of liver transplant recipients.

Reads for this sample came from an Illumina MiSeq. TCRdb passed the public sequencing reads through fastp at Q25 and MiXCR, retaining productive beta sequences. A single entry per CDR3 protein holds the most common genes and DNA from its merged rows. In this sample the table shows thousands of distinct CDR3 sequences, approximately 16% of which occur a single time. Of the sample, approximately 2% is held by the ten largest clones. Source of these receptors: a human patient who had a liver transplant. Some T cells may derive from the graft donor when a transplant has been performed.

Only a few counts were recorded for this clonotype. This chain uses TRBV2 with TRBJ1-4, with a tentative D call TRBD1 (5 bases). V was shortened by 8 bases and J by 7 bases, with 14 bases between the two germline ends. This CDR3 has 13 amino acids. CDR1 is SNHLY, CDR2 FYNNEI, per germline. CDR3 nucleotides: TGTGCCAGCGAATGGCAGGGCGGTGAAAAACTGTTTTTT. As protein: CASEWQGGEKLFF.

Regarding this clonotype: This may be a read error, as it is one base from a much larger clone. V and J are TRBV28 and TRBJ1-4, with 7 bases lining up with TRBD1. Per the germline V gene, CDR1 is MDHEN and CDR2 is SYDVKM. The CDR3 length is 12 residues. The CDR3 nucleotides read TGTGCCAGCAGTTTACAGGGGGAAAAACTGCTTTTT. As protein: CASSLQGEKLLF.

This clonotype is deemed medium-sized. J is TRBJ1-2 and V is TRBV6-1; tentative D call: TRBD1 (6 bases). This CDR3 comprises 14 residues. V dropped 4 bases and J dropped 4 bases, with 13 bases sitting between them. Germline values: CDR1 MNHNS, CDR2 SASEGT. CDR3 residues: CASSAGQKGYGYTF. Here the CDR3 DNA reads TGTGCCAGCAGTGCGGGACAAAAGGGCTATGGCTACACCTTC.

This clonotype is classed as medium-sized. The chain combines TRBV6-2 or TRBV6-3 with TRBJ2-2, with D unresolved. CDR3 length equals 15 residues. Germline V gene lookup returns CDR1 MNHEY and CDR2 SVGEGT. V shed 5 bases and J shed 4 bases, with 14 bases lying between them. CDR3 in amino acids: CASSHTRMSTGELFF. The CDR3 bases are TGTGCCAGCAGTCACACTCGGATGAGCACCGGGGAGCTGTTTTTT.

The rearrangement uses TRBV28 and TRBJ1-1, with TRBD1 matching over 12 bases. There are 15 residues in the CDR3. The germline V gene encodes CDR1 MDHEN and CDR2 SYDVKM. V gave up 4 bases and J gave up 5 bases; unmatched junction bases: 5. The CDR3 loop reads CASSSGQGALTEAFF. The CDR3, as DNA: TGTGCCAGCAGTTCGGGACAGGGGGCGCTGACTGAAGCTTTCTTT.

As to this clonotype: A far more abundant clone sits one base away, making this likely a read error. V and J are TRBV6-6 and TRBJ2-2, with a weak D call TRBD2 (5 bases). Looked up from germline, CDR1 is MNHNY and CDR2 is SVGAGI (reference sequence). The CDR3 has 12 amino acids. CDR3 amino acids: CASGRRSGEMFF. Written as DNA, the CDR3 is TGTGCCAGCGGACGACGCTCCGGGGAGATGTTTTTT.

This clonotype is termed medium-sized. This chain connects TRBV18 to TRBJ1-5; possible D gene TRBD1, 5 bases. Per germline, CDR1 KGHSH and CDR2 LQKENI. CDR3 size: 13 residues. Trimming cost V 5 bases and J 6 bases, with 11 bases left between them. The CDR3 DNA reads as TGTGCCAGCTCAGAAGGGGAGGGTCAGCCCCAGCATTTT. Protein product: CASSEGEGQPQHF.

The rearrangement uses TRBV18 and TRBJ1-2; tentatively, D is TRBD1 (6 bases). This CDR3 region has 14 residues. V was shortened by 2 bases and J by 8 bases, with 15 bases between the two germline ends. In germline, CDR1 is KGHSH, CDR2 LQKENI. The CDR3 spells CASSPSGARDGYTF. CDR3 bases: TGTGCCAGCTCACCATCGGGGGCGCGGGACGGCTACACCTTC.

By sample fraction, this clonotype is medium-sized. This chain uses TRBV28 with TRBJ1-2; 11 positions agree with TRBD1. V dropped 6 bases and J dropped 2; count of bases not matched to a gene: 8. Germline V gene lookup returns CDR1 MDHEN and CDR2 SYDVKM. The CDR3 sequence is 16 residues long. The CDR3 loop is CASRWTGGRYNYGYTF. The CDR3 DNA follows: TGTGCCAGCAGGTGGACAGGGGGCAGGTACAACTATGGCTACACCTTC.

This chain joins TRBV11-2 and TRBJ1-6; D uncertain. CDR1 SGHAT and CDR2 FQNNGV come from the germline V gene. This CDR3 is built from 14 residues. Deletions cut 4 bases from V and 5 bases from J, with 9 bases between. CDR3: CASSSRTDNSPLHF. The CDR3 nucleotides read TGTGCCAGCAGCTCCCGGACGGATAATTCACCCCTCCACTTT.